This T cell receptor (beta chain) was profiled in a study of blood T cell repertoires in COVID-19. Across the study: COVID-19 samples, acute and convalescent, were from the United States, Italy and Spain.

The data were produced by immunoSEQ multiplex PCR, yet TCRdb's version contains in-frame clones alone and is incomplete. The table shows about 300,000 clones, with about nine tenths occurring only once. Germline trimming cut 4 bases from V and 2 bases from J; bases unmatched to any gene: 17. CDR1 and CDR2 from the germline V gene are LNHDA and SQIVND (reference sequence). This CDR3 comprises 19 residues. This sequence originates from a woman between 25 and 40 years old with COVID-19, enrolled during active disease. The chain has TRBV19 and TRBJ1-5; 7 nucleotides match TRBD1. The material sequenced was peripheral blood. The CDR3 bases are TGTGCCAGTAGTACGATACGGGACAGCGTAAGGATTGGCAATCAGCCCCAGCATTTT. Translation gives CASSTIRDSVRIGNQPQHF.